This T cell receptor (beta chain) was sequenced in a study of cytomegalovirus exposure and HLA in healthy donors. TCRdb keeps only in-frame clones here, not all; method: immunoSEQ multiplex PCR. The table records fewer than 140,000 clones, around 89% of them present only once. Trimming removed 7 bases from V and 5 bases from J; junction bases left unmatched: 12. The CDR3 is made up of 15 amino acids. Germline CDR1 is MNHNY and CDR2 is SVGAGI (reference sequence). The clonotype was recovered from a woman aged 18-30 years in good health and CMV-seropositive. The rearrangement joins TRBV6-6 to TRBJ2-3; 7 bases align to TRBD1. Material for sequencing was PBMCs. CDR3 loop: CASTTWGQGVDTQYF. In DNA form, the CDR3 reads TGTGCCAGCACCACCTGGGGGCAGGGGGTAGATACGCAGTATTTT.